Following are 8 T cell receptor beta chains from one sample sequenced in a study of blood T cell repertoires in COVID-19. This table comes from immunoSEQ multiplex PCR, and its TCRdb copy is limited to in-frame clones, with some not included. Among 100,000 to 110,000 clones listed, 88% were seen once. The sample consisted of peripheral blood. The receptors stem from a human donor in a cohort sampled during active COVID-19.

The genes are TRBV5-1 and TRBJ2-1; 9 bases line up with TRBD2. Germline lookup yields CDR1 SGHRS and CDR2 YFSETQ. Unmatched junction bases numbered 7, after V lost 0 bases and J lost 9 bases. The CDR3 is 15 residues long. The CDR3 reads CASSLEASGKGEQFF. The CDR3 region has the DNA TGCGCCAGCAGCTTGGAGGCTAGCGGGAAGGGTGAGCAGTTCTTC. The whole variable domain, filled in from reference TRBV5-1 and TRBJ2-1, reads KAGVTQTPRYLIKTRGQQVTLSCSPISGHRSVSWYQQTPGQGLQFLFEYFSETQRNKGNFPGRFSGRQFSNSRSEMNVSTLELGDSALYLCASSLEASGKGEQFFGPGTRLTVL.

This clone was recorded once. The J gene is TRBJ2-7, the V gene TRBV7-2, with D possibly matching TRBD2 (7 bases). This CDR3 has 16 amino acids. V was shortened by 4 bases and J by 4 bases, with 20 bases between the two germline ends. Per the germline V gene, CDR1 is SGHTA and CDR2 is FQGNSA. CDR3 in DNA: TGTGCCAGCAGCTCCCCATGGGAGGGGGGCGGATACGAGCAGTACTTC. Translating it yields CASSSPWEGGGYEQYF. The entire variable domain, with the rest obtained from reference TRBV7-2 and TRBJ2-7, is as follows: GAGVSQSPSNKVTEKGKDVELRCDPISGHTALYWYRQSLGQGLEFLIYFQGNSAPDKSGLPSDRFSAERTGGSVSTLTIQRTQQEDSAVYLCASSSPWEGGGYEQYFGPGTRLTVT.

CDR3 residues: CASTKTGRTQYF. CDR3 nucleotides: TGCGCCAGCACGAAGACAGGGCGAACCCAGTACTTC. V gene TRBV10-2 combines with J gene TRBJ2-5; 7 nucleotides align to TRBD1. Trimming cost V 7 bases and J 8 bases; bases outside gene matches: 7. The CDR3 totals 12 residues. Germline CDR1 is WSHSY and CDR2 is SAAADI.

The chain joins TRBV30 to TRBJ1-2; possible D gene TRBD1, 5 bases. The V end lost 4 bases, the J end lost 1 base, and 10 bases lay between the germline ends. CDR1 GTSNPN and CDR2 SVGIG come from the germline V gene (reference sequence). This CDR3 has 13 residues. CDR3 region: CAWNGGGNYGYTF. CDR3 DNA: TGTGCCTGGAATGGGGGGGGTAACTATGGCTACACCTTC.

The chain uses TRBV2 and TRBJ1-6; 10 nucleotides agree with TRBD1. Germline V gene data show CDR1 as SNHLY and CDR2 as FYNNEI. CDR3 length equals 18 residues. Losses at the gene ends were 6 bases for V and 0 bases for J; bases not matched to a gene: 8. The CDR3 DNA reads TGTGCCAGCAGGGACAGGGGGAAGCAAAGCTCCTATAATTCACCCCTCCACTTT. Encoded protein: CASRDRGKQSSYNSPLHF.

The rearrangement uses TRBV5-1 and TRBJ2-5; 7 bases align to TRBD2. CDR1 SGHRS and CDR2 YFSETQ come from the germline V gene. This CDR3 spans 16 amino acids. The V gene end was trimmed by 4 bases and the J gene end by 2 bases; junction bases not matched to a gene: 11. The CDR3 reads CASSPGGGGPQETQYF. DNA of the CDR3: TGCGCCAGCAGCCCCGGCGGGGGAGGGCCGCAAGAGACCCAGTACTTC.

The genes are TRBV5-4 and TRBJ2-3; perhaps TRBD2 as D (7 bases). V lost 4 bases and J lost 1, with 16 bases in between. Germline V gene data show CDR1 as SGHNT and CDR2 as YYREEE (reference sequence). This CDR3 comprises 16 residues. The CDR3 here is CASSLGGTMGTDTQYF. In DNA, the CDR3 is TGTGCCAGCAGCCTGGGGGGGACAATGGGCACAGATACGCAGTATTTT. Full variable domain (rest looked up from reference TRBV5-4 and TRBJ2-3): ETGVTQSPTHLIKTRGQQVTLRCSSQSGHNTVSWYQQALGQGPQFIFQYYREEENGRGNFPPRFSGLQFPNYSSELNVNALELDDSALYLCASSLGGTMGTDTQYFGPGTRLTVL.

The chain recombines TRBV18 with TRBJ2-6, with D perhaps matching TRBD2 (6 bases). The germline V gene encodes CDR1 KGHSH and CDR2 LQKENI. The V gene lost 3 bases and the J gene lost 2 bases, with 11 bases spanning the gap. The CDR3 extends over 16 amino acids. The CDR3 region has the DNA TGTGCCAGCTCACCTGGTACGGGGGCTGGGGCCAACGTCCTGACTTTC. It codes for CASSPGTGAGANVLTF.